These 3 T cell receptor beta chains originate from one sample sequenced in a study of blood T cell repertoires in COVID-19. Profiling relied on immunoSEQ multiplex PCR, and the TCRdb table lists in-frame clones only, not all of them. Here the sample spans 250,000 or so clones, around 88% being singletons. Sequencing input: PBMCs or T cells enriched from blood (not recorded which). The receptors stem from a woman in her fifties or sixties who had recovered from COVID-19.

This clone was recorded only once. This chain joins TRBV9 and TRBJ2-7, with 12 positions matching TRBD2. Germline V gene data show CDR1 as SGDLS and CDR2 as YYNGEE. CDR3 size: 15 residues. With V trimmed by 4 bases and J by 4 bases, 6 bases remained unmatched. CDR3 amino acids: CASSPRLAGVYEQYF. The CDR3 DNA reads as TGTGCCAGCAGCCCCCGACTAGCGGGAGTGTACGAGCAGTACTTC.

The chain has TRBV3-1 (or the pseudogene TRBV3-2) and TRBJ1-3, with D possibly TRBD1 on 5 matching bases. The CDR3 consists of 15 residues. V gave up 4 bases and J gave up 2 bases, with 12 bases separating them. Germline values: CDR1 LGHDT, CDR2 YNNKEL (reference sequence). The CDR3 coding sequence is TGTGCCAGCAGCCCATACAGGATCACTGGAAACACCATATATTTT. Translation: CASSPYRITGNTIYF.

The chain joins TRBV30 to TRBJ2-2, with D possibly TRBD1 on 5 matching bases. Germline V gene sequence: CDR1 GTSNPN, CDR2 SVGIG (reference sequence). Trimming shortened V by 1 base and J by 0 bases, and 9 bases separated the two germline ends. The CDR3 consists of 15 residues. The CDR3 DNA is TGTGCCTGGAGTGACAGGACCGCGAACACCGGGGAGCTGTTTTTT. Protein product: CAWSDRTANTGELFF.